This TCR beta chain is from a study of cytomegalovirus exposure and HLA in healthy donors. Study-wide results and limits: HLA alleles showed associations with approximately 15,000 TCR beta sequences in a later analysis, at a 0.05 false discovery rate. Across donors, presence/absence analyses took sequencing depth to be roughly uniform. Rates of TCR association differed by HLA locus in a later analysis, with DRB1 highest and HLA-C lowest.

Both 60 Vbeta primers and 13 Jbeta primers went into the PCR. As handled by the study authors: Per a later analysis, the number of unique TCR beta chains was some 80 million, of which about 11 million were shared. Clones were read by immunoSEQ multiplex PCR, and TCRdb kept only the in-frame ones, dropping some. V and J calls and clone size are given by that table; D and trimming were obtained from the DNA. The sample carries roughly 100,000 clones, around 80% recorded once. Germline lookup yields CDR1 MNHNY and CDR2 SVGAGI (reference sequence). CDR3 size: 12 residues. V lost 6 bases and J 3 bases, leaving 9 bases between the germline ends. Concerning this clone itself: Its matching antigen is unknown.

The chain links TRBV6-6 to TRBJ2-7; possibly TRBD1 for D (6 bases). Source material: PBMCs. The clonotype comes from a man in his thirties or forties in good health and CMV-seropositive. In nucleotides, the CDR3 is TGTGCCAGCAGACAGGACAGCTACGAGCAGTACTTC. It translates to CASRQDSYEQYF.